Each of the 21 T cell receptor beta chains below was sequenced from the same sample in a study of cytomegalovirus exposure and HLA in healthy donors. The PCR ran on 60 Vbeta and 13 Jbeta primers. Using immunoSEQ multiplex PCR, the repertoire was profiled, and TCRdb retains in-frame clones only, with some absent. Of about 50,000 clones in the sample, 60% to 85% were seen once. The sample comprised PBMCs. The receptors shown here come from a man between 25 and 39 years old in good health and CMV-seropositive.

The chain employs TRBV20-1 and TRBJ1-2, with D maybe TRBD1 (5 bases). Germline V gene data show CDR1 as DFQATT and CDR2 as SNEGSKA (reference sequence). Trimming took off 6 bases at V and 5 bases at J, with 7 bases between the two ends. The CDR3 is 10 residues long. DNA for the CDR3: TGCAGTGCACAGGAGTATGGCTACACCTTC. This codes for CSAQEYGYTF.

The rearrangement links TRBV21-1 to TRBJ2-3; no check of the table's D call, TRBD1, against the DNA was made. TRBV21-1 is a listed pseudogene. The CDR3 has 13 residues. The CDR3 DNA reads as TGTGCCAGCGGAACAGGGAGCACAGATACGCAGTATTTT. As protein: CASGTGSTDTQYF.

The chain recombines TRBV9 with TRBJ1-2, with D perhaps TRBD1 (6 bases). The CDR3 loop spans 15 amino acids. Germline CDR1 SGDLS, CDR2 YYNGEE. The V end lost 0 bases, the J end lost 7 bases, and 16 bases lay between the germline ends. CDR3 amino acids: CASSVDPGARGGYTF. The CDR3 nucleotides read TGTGCCAGCAGCGTAGACCCAGGGGCTCGGGGTGGCTACACCTTC.

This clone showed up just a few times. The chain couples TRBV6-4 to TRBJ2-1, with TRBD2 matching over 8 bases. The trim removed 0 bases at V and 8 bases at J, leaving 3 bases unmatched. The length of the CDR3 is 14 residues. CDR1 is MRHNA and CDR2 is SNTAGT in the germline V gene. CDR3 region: CASSDSAGGYEQFF. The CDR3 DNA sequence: TGTGCCAGCAGTGACTCGGCGGGGGGCTATGAGCAGTTCTTC.

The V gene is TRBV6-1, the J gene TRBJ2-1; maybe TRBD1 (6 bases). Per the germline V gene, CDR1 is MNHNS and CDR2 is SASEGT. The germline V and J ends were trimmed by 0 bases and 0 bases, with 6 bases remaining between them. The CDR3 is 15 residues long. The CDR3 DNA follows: TGTGCCAGCAGTGAAGCGACAGGCTCCTACAATGAGCAGTTCTTC. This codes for CASSEATGSYNEQFF.

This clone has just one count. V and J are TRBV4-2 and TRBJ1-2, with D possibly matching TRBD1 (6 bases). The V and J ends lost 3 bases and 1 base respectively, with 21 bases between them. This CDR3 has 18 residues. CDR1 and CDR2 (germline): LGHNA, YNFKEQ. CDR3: CASSHGDKALSINYGYTF. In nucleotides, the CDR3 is TGTGCCAGCAGCCATGGGGACAAGGCCCTATCTATTAACTATGGCTACACCTTC.

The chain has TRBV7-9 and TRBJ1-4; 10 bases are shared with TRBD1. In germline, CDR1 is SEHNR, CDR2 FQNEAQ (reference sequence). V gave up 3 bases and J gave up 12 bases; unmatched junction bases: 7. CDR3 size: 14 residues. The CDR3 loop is CASSFRDRGRELFF. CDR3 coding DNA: TGTGCCAGCAGCTTCCGGGACAGGGGTAGGGAACTGTTTTTT.

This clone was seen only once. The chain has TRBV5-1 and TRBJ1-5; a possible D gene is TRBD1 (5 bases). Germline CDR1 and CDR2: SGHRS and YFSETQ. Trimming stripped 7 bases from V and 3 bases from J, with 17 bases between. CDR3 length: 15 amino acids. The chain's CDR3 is CASRPGWDYNQPQHF. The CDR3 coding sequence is TGCGCCAGCCGCCCAGGGTGGGATTACAATCAGCCCCAGCATTTT. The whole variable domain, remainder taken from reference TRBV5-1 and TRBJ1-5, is KAGVTQTPRYLIKTRGQQVTLSCSPISGHRSVSWYQQTPGQGLQFLFEYFSETQRNKGNFPGRFSGRQFSNSRSEMNVSTLELGDSALYLCASRPGWDYNQPQHFGDGTRLSIL.

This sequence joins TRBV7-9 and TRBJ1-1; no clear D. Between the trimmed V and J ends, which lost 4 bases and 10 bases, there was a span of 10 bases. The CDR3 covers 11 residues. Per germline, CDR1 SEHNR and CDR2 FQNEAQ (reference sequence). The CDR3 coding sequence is TGTGCCAGCAGCTCCCCCCCGGGAGCTTTCTTT. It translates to CASSSPPGAFF.

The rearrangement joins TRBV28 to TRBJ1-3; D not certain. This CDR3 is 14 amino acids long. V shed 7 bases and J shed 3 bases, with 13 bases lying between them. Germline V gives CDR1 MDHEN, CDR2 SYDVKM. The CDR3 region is CASTVTEIGNTIYF. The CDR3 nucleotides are TGTGCCAGCACTGTCACAGAGATTGGAAACACCATATATTTT.

CDR3 DNA sequence: TGTGCCAGCAGCCCCGGGACAGGTGCCAAAAACATTCAGTACTTC. Its translation is CASSPGTGAKNIQYF. This sequence joins TRBV7-9 and TRBJ2-4; 8 nucleotides line up with TRBD1. V trimming: 5 bases; J trimming: 1 base; junction bases outside the gene matches: 4. Germline values: CDR1 SEHNR, CDR2 FQNEAQ (reference sequence). The CDR3 totals 15 residues.

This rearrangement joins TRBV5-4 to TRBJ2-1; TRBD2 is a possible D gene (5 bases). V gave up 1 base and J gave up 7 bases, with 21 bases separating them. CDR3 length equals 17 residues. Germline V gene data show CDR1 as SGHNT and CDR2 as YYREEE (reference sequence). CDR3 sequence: CASSLRGNPLIRNEQFF. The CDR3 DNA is TGTGCCAGCAGCTTGCGGGGTAATCCCCTAATTAGGAATGAGCAGTTCTTC. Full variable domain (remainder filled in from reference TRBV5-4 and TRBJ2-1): ETGVTQSPTHLIKTRGQQVTLRCSSQSGHNTVSWYQQALGQGPQFIFQYYREEENGRGNFPPRFSGLQFPNYSSELNVNALELDDSALYLCASSLRGNPLIRNEQFFGPGTRLTVL.

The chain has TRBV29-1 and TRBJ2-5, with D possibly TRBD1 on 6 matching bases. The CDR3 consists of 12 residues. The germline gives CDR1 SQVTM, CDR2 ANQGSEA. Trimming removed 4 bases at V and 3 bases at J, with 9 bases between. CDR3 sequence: CSVVGAEETQYF. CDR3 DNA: TGCAGCGTTGTGGGGGCAGAAGAGACCCAGTACTTC.

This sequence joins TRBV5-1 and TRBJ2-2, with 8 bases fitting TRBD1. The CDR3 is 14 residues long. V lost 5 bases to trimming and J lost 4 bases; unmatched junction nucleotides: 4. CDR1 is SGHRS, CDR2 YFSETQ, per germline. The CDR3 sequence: CASSFDRGTGELFF. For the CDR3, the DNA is TGCGCCAGCAGTTTTGACAGGGGCACCGGGGAGCTGTTTTTT.

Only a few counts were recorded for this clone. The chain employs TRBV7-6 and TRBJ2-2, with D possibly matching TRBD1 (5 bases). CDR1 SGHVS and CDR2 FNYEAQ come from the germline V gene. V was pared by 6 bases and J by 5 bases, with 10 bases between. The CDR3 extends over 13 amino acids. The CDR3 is CASRLGVTGELFF. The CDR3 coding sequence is TGTGCCAGCAGGCTAGGGGTTACCGGGGAGCTGTTTTTT. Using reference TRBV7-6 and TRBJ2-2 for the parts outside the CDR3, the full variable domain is GAGVSQSPRYKVTKRGQDVALRCDPISGHVSLYWYRQALGQGPEFLTYFNYEAQQDKSGLPNDRFSAERPEGSISTLTIQRTEQRDSAMYRCASRLGVTGELFFGEGSRLTVL.

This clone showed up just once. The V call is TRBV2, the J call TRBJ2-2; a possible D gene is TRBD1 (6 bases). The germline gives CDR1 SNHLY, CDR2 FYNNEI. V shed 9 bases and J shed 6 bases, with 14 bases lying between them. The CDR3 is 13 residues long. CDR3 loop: CARSQGSAGELFF. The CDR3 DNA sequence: TGTGCCAGAAGTCAGGGGTCGGCCGGGGAGCTGTTTTTT.

The CDR3 region is CASSHPSSGGTGPGANVLTF. CDR3 DNA sequence: TGTGCCAGTAGTCACCCTTCGAGCGGCGGGACAGGGCCTGGGGCCAACGTCCTGACTTTC. The V and J genes are TRBV19 and TRBJ2-6; TRBD1 aligns across 9 bases. Germline V CDR1 and CDR2: LNHDA, SQIVND (reference sequence). Germline trimming cut 5 bases from V and 2 bases from J; bases unmatched to any gene: 16. The length of the CDR3 is 20 residues.

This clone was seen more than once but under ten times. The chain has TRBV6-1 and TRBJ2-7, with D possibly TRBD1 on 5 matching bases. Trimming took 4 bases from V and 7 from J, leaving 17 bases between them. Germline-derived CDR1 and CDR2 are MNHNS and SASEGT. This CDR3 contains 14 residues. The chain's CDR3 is CASSVLGQGREQYF. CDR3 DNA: TGTGCCAGCAGTGTTCTGGGTCAGGGTAGGGAGCAGTACTTC.

CDR3 sequence: CASSQEGAGGDTEAFF. The CDR3 nucleotides read TGCGCCAGCAGCCAAGAGGGGGCAGGTGGCGACACTGAAGCTTTCTTT. V is TRBV4-1 and J is TRBJ1-1; TRBD1 is a possible D gene (6 bases). Germline V gene data show CDR1 as MGHRA and CDR2 as YSYEKL. The CDR3 is 16 residues long. V lost 0 bases and J lost 3, with 14 bases in between.

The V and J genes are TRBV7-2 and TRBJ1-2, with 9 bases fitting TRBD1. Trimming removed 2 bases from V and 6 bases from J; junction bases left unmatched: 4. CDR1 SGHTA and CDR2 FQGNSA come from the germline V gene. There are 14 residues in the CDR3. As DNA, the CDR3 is TGTGCCAGCAGCTTATTTACAGGGGGCCATGGCTACACCTTC. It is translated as CASSLFTGGHGYTF.

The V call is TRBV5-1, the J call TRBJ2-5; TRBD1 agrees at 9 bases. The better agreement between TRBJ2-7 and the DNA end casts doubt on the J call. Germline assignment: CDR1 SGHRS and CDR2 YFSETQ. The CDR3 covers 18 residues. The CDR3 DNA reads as TGCGCCAGCAGCCCCGGGACAGGGTCCGGGTTACGCGGCGGCGAGCAGTACTTC. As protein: CASSPGTGSGLRGGEQYF.